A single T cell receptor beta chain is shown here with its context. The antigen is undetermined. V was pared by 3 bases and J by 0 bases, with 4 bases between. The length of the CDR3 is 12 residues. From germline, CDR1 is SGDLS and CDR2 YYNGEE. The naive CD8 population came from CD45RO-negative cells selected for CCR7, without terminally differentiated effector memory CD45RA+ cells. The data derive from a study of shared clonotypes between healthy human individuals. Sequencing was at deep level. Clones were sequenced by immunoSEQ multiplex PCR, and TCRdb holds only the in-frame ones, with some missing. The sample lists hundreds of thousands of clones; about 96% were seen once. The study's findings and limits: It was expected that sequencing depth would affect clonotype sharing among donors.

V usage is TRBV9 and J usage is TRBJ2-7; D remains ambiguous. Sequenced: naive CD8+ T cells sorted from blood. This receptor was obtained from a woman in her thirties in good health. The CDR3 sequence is CASSASSYEQYF. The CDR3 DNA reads TGTGCCAGCAGCGCGAGCTCCTACGAGCAGTACTTC. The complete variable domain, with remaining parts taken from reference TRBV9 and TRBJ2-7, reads DSGVTQTPKHLITATGQRVTLRCSPRSGDLSVYWYQQSLDQGLQFLIQYYNGEERAKGNILERFSAQQFPDLHSELNLSSLELGDSALYFCASSASSYEQYFGPGTRLTVT.